This passage covers 13 T cell receptor beta chains from one sample sequenced in a study of Ad26.COV2.S vaccination and SARS-CoV-2 variants. The table came from immunoSEQ multiplex PCR; TCRdb's copy has only in-frame clones and leaves some out. The sample contains about 680,000 clones, 89% of which appear only once. Treatment meaning: about 20 received Ad26.COV2.S at low or high dose, single or two shots; about 5 received placebo; per-sample allocation not given. The investigators took samples on day 63 after the first vaccine or placebo injection. The material was peripheral blood, obtained in a trial of Ad26.COV2.S vaccine versus placebo. The receptor source for this set is a person aged 18-60 years who received the Ad26.COV2.S COVID-19 vaccine or a placebo.

This clone was seen once. The chain has TRBV7-9 and TRBJ1-4; possible D gene TRBD1, 5 bases. Deletions cut 0 bases from V and 2 bases from J, with 10 bases between. The CDR3 loop spans 16 amino acids. CDR1 is SEHNR and CDR2 is FQNEAQ in the germline V gene (reference sequence). In DNA, the CDR3 is TGTGCCAGCAGCTTAGCGGAAACAGGCACTAATGAAAAACTGTTTTTT. Protein: CASSLAETGTNEKLFF.

The rearrangement uses TRBV30 and TRBJ1-5; TRBD1 agrees at 7 bases. The CDR3 extends over 16 amino acids. Germline CDR1 GTSNPN, CDR2 SVGIG (reference sequence). V lost 2 bases to trimming and J lost 0 bases; unmatched junction nucleotides: 7. This CDR3 reads CAWSRAGGSSNQPQHF. For the CDR3, the DNA is TGTGCCTGGAGTAGGGCAGGGGGTTCTAGCAATCAGCCCCAGCATTTT.

The gene calls are TRBV20-1 and TRBJ1-1; D might be TRBD1 (6 bases). With 4 bases removed from V and 10 bases from J, the gap between germline ends came to 13 bases. The CDR3 runs 11 residues. Germline CDR1 and CDR2: DFQATT and SNEGSKA (reference sequence). CDR3 DNA: TGCAGTGCTAAAGGGGGAGCCAGAGCTTTCTTT. Its translation: CSAKGGARAFF.

This clone was detected once. The sample contains more than one DNA sequence encoding this CDR3. This chain connects TRBV19 to TRBJ2-1; TRBD2 might be the D (6 bases). The V and J ends lost 3 bases and 3 bases respectively, with 12 bases between them. CDR3 length: 15 amino acids. From germline, CDR1 is LNHDA and CDR2 SQIVND (reference sequence). This CDR3 reads CASSISGDSYNEQFF. In DNA, the CDR3 is TGTGCCAGTAGTATCTCGGGAGACAGCTACAATGAGCAGTTCTTC.

This clone was seen a single time. The chain employs TRBV24-1 and TRBJ2-1, with D perhaps TRBD2 (5 bases). Trimming cost V 2 bases and J 3 bases, with 7 bases left between them. Per the germline V gene, CDR1 is KGHDR and CDR2 is SFDVKD. The CDR3 totals 14 residues. In nucleotides, the CDR3 is TGTGCCACCAGTGATTACGGGGTCTACAATGAGCAGTTCTTC. Translation: CATSDYGVYNEQFF.

A few counts support this clone. The same CDR3 can be traced to other DNA sequences in this sample. The chain employs TRBV14 and TRBJ2-3, with TRBD2 matching 9 bases. The CDR3 has 14 residues. CDR1 and CDR2 from the germline V gene are SGHDN and FVKESK. V was clipped by 6 bases and J by 5 bases; unmatched bases: 6. The CDR3 here is CASSRSGSRDTQYF. CDR3 in DNA: TGTGCCAGCAGTCGTAGCGGGAGTCGAGATACGCAGTATTTT.

This clone has just one count. The rearrangement uses TRBV14 and TRBJ1-1, with D unresolved. The germline V gene encodes CDR1 SGHDN and CDR2 FVKESK. Trimming left V 1 base short and J 5 bases short, with 8 bases between. The CDR3 extends over 13 amino acids. The CDR3 DNA follows: TGTGCCAGCAGCCAAGTACCTGGAACTGAAGCTTTCTTT. Its protein product is CASSQVPGTEAFF.

The V and J genes are TRBV5-1 and TRBJ1-4; no reliable D call. CDR3 size: 15 residues. Trimming shortened V by 4 bases and J by 4 bases, and 14 bases separated the two germline ends. Germline CDR1 reads SGHRS; CDR2 reads YFSETQ. The CDR3 coding sequence is TGCGCCAGCAGCGGACGATCGTGGGGTAATGAAAAACTGTTTTTT. It yields the protein CASSGRSWGNEKLFF.

The chain links TRBV19 to TRBJ2-2, with 8 positions matching TRBD1. CDR1 and CDR2 from the germline V gene are LNHDA and SQIVND (reference sequence). V gave up 5 bases and J gave up 0 bases; unmatched junction bases: 5. This CDR3 has 16 residues. The CDR3, as DNA: TGTGCCAGTAGTCGTTGGACAGGGACGAACACCGGGGAGCTGTTTTTT. Translated: CASSRWTGTNTGELFF.

V usage is TRBV24-1 and J usage is TRBJ1-4; TRBD1 matches 9 bases. Germline lookup yields CDR1 KGHDR and CDR2 SFDVKD. V shed 2 bases, J shed 5 bases, and the junction held 11 bases outside the gene matches. CDR3 size: 18 residues. The CDR3 reads CATSDSSGQGWENEKLFF. The CDR3 coding sequence is TGTGCCACCAGTGATTCGTCGGGACAGGGATGGGAAAATGAAAAACTGTTTTTT.

This sequence joins TRBV10-3 and TRBJ2-7; D is ambiguous. The CDR3 totals 13 residues. V lost 6 bases, J lost 2 bases, and 11 bases lay in between. Germline V gene data show CDR1 as ENHRY and CDR2 as SYGVKD. CDR3 loop: CAIRPPQTYEQYF. For the CDR3, the DNA is TGTGCCATCAGACCACCTCAGACCTACGAGCAGTACTTC.

The chain recombines TRBV6-5 with TRBJ1-5, with TRBD1 matching over 7 bases. The CDR3 has 15 amino acids. The junction had 8 bases not matched to a gene; V was cut back by 5 bases and J by 4 bases. CDR1 and CDR2 (germline): MNHEY, SVGAGI. The CDR3 reads CASSTPGTDNQPQHF. The CDR3 nucleotides read TGTGCCAGCAGTACACCCGGGACAGATAATCAGCCCCAGCATTTT.

This clone was detected once. The chain links TRBV15 to TRBJ2-2; TRBD2 agrees at 14 bases. The CDR3 has 17 residues. V lost 2 bases to trimming and J lost 8 bases; unmatched junction nucleotides: 7. Germline loops: CDR1 LNHNV, CDR2 YYDKDF (reference sequence). This chain's CDR3 is CATSRLGLAGVGGELFF. The CDR3 nucleotides read TGTGCCACCAGCAGACTGGGACTAGCGGGAGTAGGGGGGGAGCTGTTTTTT.